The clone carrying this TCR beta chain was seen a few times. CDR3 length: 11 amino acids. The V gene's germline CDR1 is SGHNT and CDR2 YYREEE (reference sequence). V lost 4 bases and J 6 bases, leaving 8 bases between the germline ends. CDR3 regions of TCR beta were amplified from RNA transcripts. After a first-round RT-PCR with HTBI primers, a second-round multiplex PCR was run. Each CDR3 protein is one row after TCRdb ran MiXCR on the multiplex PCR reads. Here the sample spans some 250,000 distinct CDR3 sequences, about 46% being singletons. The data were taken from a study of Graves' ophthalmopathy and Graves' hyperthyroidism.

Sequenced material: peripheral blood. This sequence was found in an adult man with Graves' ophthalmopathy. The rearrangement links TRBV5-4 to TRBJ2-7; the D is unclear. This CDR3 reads CASSAGPEQYF. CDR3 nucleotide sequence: TGTGCCAGCAGCGCTGGACCCGAGCAGTACTTC.